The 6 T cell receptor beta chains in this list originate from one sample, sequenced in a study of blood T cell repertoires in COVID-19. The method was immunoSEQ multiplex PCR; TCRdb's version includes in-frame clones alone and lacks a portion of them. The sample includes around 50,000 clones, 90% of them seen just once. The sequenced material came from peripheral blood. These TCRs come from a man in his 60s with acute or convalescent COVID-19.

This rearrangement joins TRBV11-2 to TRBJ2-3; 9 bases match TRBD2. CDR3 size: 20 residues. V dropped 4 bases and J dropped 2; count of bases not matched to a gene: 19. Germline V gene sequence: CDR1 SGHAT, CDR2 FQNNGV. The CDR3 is CASSSERGRILAGVTDTQYF. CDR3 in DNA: TGTGCCAGCAGCTCAGAGAGGGGCAGAATCTTAGCGGGAGTCACAGATACGCAGTATTTT.

The CDR3, as DNA: TGTGCCAGCTCAAGAGGACAGCAAAATCAGCCCCAGCATTTT. Protein sequence: CASSRGQQNQPQHF. V gene TRBV18 combines with J gene TRBJ1-5; TRBD1 is a possible D gene (6 bases). Trimming pared 5 bases from V and 4 bases from J, leaving 12 bases between. Germline CDR1 and CDR2: KGHSH and LQKENI. The CDR3 is 14 amino acids.

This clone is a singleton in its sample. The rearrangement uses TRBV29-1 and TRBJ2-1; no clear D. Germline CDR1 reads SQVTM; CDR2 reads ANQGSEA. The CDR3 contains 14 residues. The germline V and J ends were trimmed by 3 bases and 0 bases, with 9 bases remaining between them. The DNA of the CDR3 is TGCAGCGTTGAGGTTCCTAGCTCCTACAATGAGCAGTTCTTC. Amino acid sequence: CSVEVPSSYNEQFF.

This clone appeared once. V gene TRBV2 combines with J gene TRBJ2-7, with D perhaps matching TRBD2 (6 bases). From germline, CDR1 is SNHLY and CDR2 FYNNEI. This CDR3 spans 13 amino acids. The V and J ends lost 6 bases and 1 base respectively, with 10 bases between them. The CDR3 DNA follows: TGTGCCAGCAGCCGGGACTTTTCCTACGAGCAGTACTTC. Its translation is CASSRDFSYEQYF. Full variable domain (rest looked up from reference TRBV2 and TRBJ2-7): EPEVTQTPSHQVTQMGQEVILRCVPISNHLYFYWYRQILGQKVEFLVSFYNNEISEKSEIFDDQFSVERPDGSNFTLKIRSTKLEDSAMYFCASSRDFSYEQYFGPGTRLTVT.

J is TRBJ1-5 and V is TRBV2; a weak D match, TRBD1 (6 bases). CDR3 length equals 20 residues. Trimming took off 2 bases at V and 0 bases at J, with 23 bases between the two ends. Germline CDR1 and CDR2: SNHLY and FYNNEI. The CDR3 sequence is CASSERGLRGGGYSNQPQHF. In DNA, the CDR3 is TGTGCCAGCAGTGAACGGGGACTCAGGGGCGGGGGATATAGCAATCAGCCCCAGCATTTT.

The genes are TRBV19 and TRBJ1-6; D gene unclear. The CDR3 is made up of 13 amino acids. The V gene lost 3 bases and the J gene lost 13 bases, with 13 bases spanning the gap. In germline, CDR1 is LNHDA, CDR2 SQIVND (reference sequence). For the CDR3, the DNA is TGTGCCAGTAGTATCTCCGGTGGTGAGCCCCTCCACTTT. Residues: CASSISGGEPLHF.